A selection of T cell receptor beta chains follows, all from one sample in a study of blood T cells in healthy people across ages. MiXCR, applied by TCRdb to the 5' RACE reads, yields one record per CDR3 protein. The sample carries approximately 730,000 distinct CDR3 sequences, about 48% recorded once. Sequencing input: blood. All receptors derive from a man aged 80 or over in good health. The conserved cysteine and the conserved F or W are not part of the CDR3 here. Each record gives: V gene, CDR3 protein.

TRBV24-1	ATSDRRGNYGYT
TRBV27	ASSVRRGSKAF
TRBV25-1	ASSEGGTTEAF
TRBV5-1	ASSFDPGSYNEQF
TRBV7-2	ASSSVGAATNEKLF
TRBV2	ASSDLGADEQY
TRBV6-2/TRBV6-3	ASRVDGNTEAF
TRBV12-5	ASGPRLMGQGSYEQY
TRBV28	ASTLWGTEAF
TRBV28	ASSWWGGYAY
TRBV15	ATSRERGRAGSYEQY
TRBV29-1	SVEGWNTEAF
TRBV21-1	ASSKEVQETQY
TRBV6-4	ASSDFGGTDTQY
TRBV20-1	SARVRADSNQPQH
TRBV29-1	SVVLGTRGVTEAF
TRBV11-2	ASSLGARSSDTQY
TRBV5-1	ASSLTGDSRYEQY
TRBV10-3	AISEPGTVIGEQY
TRBV7-6	ASSPGRLAGLVDEQF